Shown below are 25 T cell receptor beta chains from a single sample sequenced in a study of blood T cell repertoires in COVID-19. Method: immunoSEQ multiplex PCR; TCRdb's copy keeps in-frame clones and lacks some. The sample yields 50,000 to 65,000 clones, nearly 90% seen once. The sample was peripheral blood. The receptors originated from a man aged 45-60 years with active COVID-19.

The chain uses TRBV9 and TRBJ2-3; 7 bases are shared with TRBD2. The germline CDR1 and CDR2 sequences are SGDLS and YYNGEE. Trimming at V came to 3 bases and at J to 0 bases, leaving 4 bases not matched to a gene. CDR3 length equals 15 residues. This chain's CDR3 is CASSDERGSTDTQYF. The DNA for the CDR3 is TGTGCCAGCAGCGACGAGCGGGGAAGCACAGATACGCAGTATTTT.

In its sample, this clone was seen a few times. V and J are TRBV7-2 and TRBJ2-7; TRBD1 matches 11 bases. V dropped 7 bases and J dropped 4; count of bases not matched to a gene: 12. The germline gives CDR1 SGHTA, CDR2 FQGNSA. The CDR3 runs to 16 residues. The CDR3 DNA is TGTGCCAGCAATCCAAGCACCGGGACAGGGGGATACGAGCAGTACTTC. Protein sequence: CASNPSTGTGGYEQYF.

The chain joins TRBV6-5 to TRBJ1-6; maybe TRBD1 (6 bases). Germline V CDR1 and CDR2: MNHEY, SVGAGI. V was shortened by 2 bases and J by 7 bases, with 12 bases between the two germline ends. The CDR3 is 15 residues long. The CDR3 is CASSYTGTPNSPLHF. The CDR3 DNA is TGTGCCAGCAGTTACACCGGGACACCGAATTCACCCCTCCACTTT.

CDR3 residues: CASSEVGGNTEAFF. CDR3 nucleotide sequence: TGTGCCAGCAGTGAAGTCGGGGGAAACACTGAAGCTTTCTTT. The chain uses TRBV6-1 and TRBJ1-1; D is perhaps TRBD1 (5 bases). In germline, CDR1 is MNHNS, CDR2 SASEGT. Trimming cost V 1 base and J 2 bases, with 8 bases left between them. The CDR3 is 14 residues long.

The chain has TRBV11-2 and TRBJ2-5; tentative D call: TRBD1 (5 bases). Trimming removed 0 bases at V and 4 bases at J, with 12 bases between. The CDR3 contains 15 residues. From germline, CDR1 is SGHAT and CDR2 FQNNGV. The chain's CDR3 is CASSLDGAPRETQYF. Here the CDR3 DNA reads TGTGCCAGCAGCTTAGATGGGGCGCCCCGAGAGACCCAGTACTTC. Based on the CDR3 plus reference TRBV11-2 and TRBJ2-5, the full variable domain is EAGVAQSPRYKIIEKRQSVAFWCNPISGHATLYWYQQILGQGPKLLIQFQNNGVVDDSQLPKDRFSAERLKGVDSTLKIQPAKLEDSAVYLCASSLDGAPRETQYFGPGTRLLVL.

The J gene is TRBJ2-5, the V gene TRBV6-2 or TRBV6-3; 10 bases match TRBD2. The germline V gene encodes CDR1 MNHEY and CDR2 SVGEGT. Germline trimming cut 5 bases from V and 3 bases from J; bases unmatched to any gene: 6. CDR3 length equals 15 residues. As DNA, the CDR3 is TGTGCCAGCAGTCGAAAGCGGGGGGGGAAAGAGACCCAGTACTTC. Protein sequence: CASSRKRGGKETQYF.

This clone occurred once. The rearrangement links TRBV27 to TRBJ2-5; possible D gene TRBD1, 5 bases. The CDR3 has 14 amino acids. V dropped 4 bases and J dropped 6 bases, with 15 bases sitting between them. Germline CDR1 and CDR2: MNHEY and SMNVEV (reference sequence). The chain's CDR3 is CASSSTRTIKTQYF. The CDR3 DNA follows: TGTGCCAGCAGTTCGACTCGGACAATAAAGACCCAGTACTTC.

This chain uses TRBV7-8 with TRBJ2-3; D possibly corresponds to TRBD2 (7 bases). The CDR3 has 18 residues. V lost 5 bases, J lost 0 bases, and 21 bases lay in between. Germline CDR1 reads SGHVS; CDR2 reads FQNEAQ. This CDR3 reads CASSRIREGEWSTDTQYF. The CDR3 coding sequence is TGTGCCAGCAGCCGAATAAGGGAGGGGGAGTGGAGCACAGATACGCAGTATTTT.

This sequence joins TRBV2 and TRBJ2-1; 7 bases line up with TRBD2. Germline lookup yields CDR1 SNHLY and CDR2 FYNNEI. V gave up 6 bases and J gave up 1 base; unmatched junction bases: 6. The CDR3 contains 15 residues. The CDR3 DNA follows: TGTGCCAGCAGCTCGACTAGCAGGTCCTACAATGAGCAGTTCTTC. Protein: CASSSTSRSYNEQFF.

A single count supports this clone. The rearrangement links TRBV6-2 or TRBV6-3 to TRBJ2-7, with TRBD1 matching over 9 bases. V gave up 2 bases and J gave up 3 bases; unmatched junction bases: 8. CDR1 is MNHEY and CDR2 is SVGEGT in the germline V gene. The CDR3 is made up of 16 amino acids. CDR3 sequence (DNA): TGTGCCAGCAGTTACATTTCCGGGACAGGGTACTACGAGCAGTACTTC. Protein: CASSYISGTGYYEQYF.

In regard to this clone: This CDR3 fails to terminate in the conserved phenylalanine or tryptophan, so it likely reflects a read error. The CDR3 spells CASSNRGQGNYGYTS. The CDR3 coding sequence is TGTGCCAGCAGTAATCGGGGACAGGGGAACTATGGCTACACCTCC. J is TRBJ1-2 and V is TRBV6-5; 10 bases align to TRBD1. This CDR3 contains 15 residues. Per the germline V gene, CDR1 is MNHEY and CDR2 is SVGAGI. The V and J ends lost 5 bases and 2 bases, in that order; junction bases with no gene match: 5.

The rearrangement links TRBV9 to TRBJ1-6, with 8 bases fitting TRBD1. Trimming at V came to 0 bases and at J to 10 bases, leaving 6 bases not matched to a gene. Germline CDR1 and CDR2: SGDLS and YYNGEE. This CDR3 region has 15 residues. CDR3 loop: CASSVDDRGRSPLHF. CDR3 bases: TGTGCCAGCAGCGTAGACGACAGGGGACGGTCACCCCTCCACTTT.

The chain recombines TRBV27 with TRBJ1-5; 7 nucleotides agree with TRBD1. The CDR3 consists of 14 residues. The V segment lost 3 bases and the J segment 7 bases; nucleotides outside the gene matches: 6. Germline loops: CDR1 MNHEY, CDR2 SMNVEV (reference sequence). CDR3 DNA: TGTGCCAGCAGTTTGCGGAGAGGGGGCCAGCCCCAGCATTTT. Its translation is CASSLRRGGQPQHF.

The chain joins TRBV5-6 to TRBJ2-3; D gene ambiguous. The germline V and J ends were trimmed by 2 bases and 6 bases, with 7 bases remaining between them. CDR1 is SGHDT and CDR2 is YYEEEE in the germline V gene. The CDR3 is made up of 12 amino acids. The CDR3 DNA sequence: TGTGCCAGCAGCTTACGACTCGATACGCAGTATTTT. This translates into CASSLRLDTQYF.

The rearrangement uses TRBV27 and TRBJ2-1, with D possibly TRBD1 on 6 matching bases. CDR1 is MNHEY and CDR2 is SMNVEV in the germline V gene (reference sequence). Trimming shortened V by 5 bases and J by 7 bases, and 15 bases separated the two germline ends. The CDR3 totals 14 residues. The CDR3 sequence is CASSPYLQGNEQFF. The CDR3 coding sequence is TGTGCCAGCAGTCCATACCTTCAGGGGAATGAGCAGTTCTTC.

The V and J genes are TRBV7-2 and TRBJ2-2; 8 bases line up with TRBD2. J lost 7 bases, V lost 1 base, and 11 bases had no gene match. The CDR3 length is 17 residues. Germline V lookup: CDR1 SGHTA, CDR2 FQGNSA. This CDR3 is CASSLESVRGGSGELFF. The CDR3 nucleotides read TGTGCCAGCAGCTTAGAAAGTGTACGGGGGGGTAGCGGGGAGCTGTTTTTT. Using reference TRBV7-2 and TRBJ2-2 for the parts outside the CDR3, the full variable domain is GAGVSQSPSNKVTEKGKDVELRCDPISGHTALYWYRQSLGQGLEFLIYFQGNSAPDKSGLPSDRFSAERTGGSVSTLTIQRTQQEDSAVYLCASSLESVRGGSGELFFGEGSRLTVL.

The chain combines TRBV7-8 with TRBJ1-2; TRBD1 matches at 8 bases. CDR1 and CDR2 (germline): SGHVS, FQNEAQ. The CDR3 runs 13 residues. Trimming at V came to 5 bases and at J to 8 bases, leaving 7 bases not matched to a gene. Here the CDR3 reads CASSLGQGRGYTF. The CDR3 region has the DNA TGTGCCAGCAGCCTAGGACAGGGAAGAGGCTACACCTTC.

The rearrangement links TRBV9 to TRBJ2-1; no firm D call. Germline lookup yields CDR1 SGDLS and CDR2 YYNGEE. V was pared by 0 bases and J by 7 bases, with 5 bases between. This CDR3 has 12 residues. The CDR3 loop reads CASSVVENEQFF. The CDR3 DNA sequence: TGTGCCAGCAGCGTAGTTGAGAATGAGCAGTTCTTC.

The genes are TRBV5-6 and TRBJ2-3; 7 nucleotides match TRBD2. The CDR3 runs to 18 residues. Looked up from germline, CDR1 is SGHDT and CDR2 is YYEEEE. V shed 0 bases and J 2 bases; nucleotides not matched to a gene: 12. This chain's CDR3 is CASSLASQRGMNTDTQYF. The CDR3 coding sequence is TGTGCCAGCAGCTTGGCCTCCCAGCGGGGTATGAACACAGATACGCAGTATTTT.

The chain has TRBV15 and TRBJ2-7; D perhaps matches TRBD1 (7 bases). CDR3 length equals 13 residues. Deletions cut 4 bases from V and 8 bases from J, with 15 bases between. CDR1 and CDR2 (germline): LNHNV, YYDKDF (reference sequence). In DNA, the CDR3 is TGTGCCACCAGCACGCGGGACAGCCTTCAGCAGTACTTC. As protein: CATSTRDSLQQYF.

The V gene is TRBV7-9, the J gene TRBJ2-2, with no clear D. Germline CDR1 and CDR2: SEHNR and FQNEAQ (reference sequence). This CDR3 spans 11 amino acids. V lost 5 bases and J 5 bases, leaving 3 bases between the germline ends. In nucleotides, the CDR3 is TGTGCCAGCAGCGTAACCGGGGAGCTGTTTTTT. Its translation is CASSVTGELFF.

In its sample, this clone was seen a few times. The chain joins TRBV7-9 to TRBJ2-7, with TRBD1 as a possible D gene (5 bases). The V gene's germline CDR1 is SEHNR and CDR2 FQNEAQ (reference sequence). With 0 bases removed from V and 2 bases from J, the gap between germline ends came to 11 bases. The CDR3 extends over 15 amino acids. CDR3 coding DNA: TGTGCCAGCAGCTTAGCCCTAGGACAAGCCTACGAGCAGTACTTC. Translation: CASSLALGQAYEQYF.

The chain's CDR3 is CASSPLSSNQPQHF. The CDR3 DNA reads as TGTGCCAGCAGCCCTTTGTCGAGCAATCAGCCCCAGCATTTT. The chain joins TRBV7-2 to TRBJ1-5; no clear D. Trimming removed 5 bases at V and 1 base at J, with 9 bases between. Germline V gene sequence: CDR1 SGHTA, CDR2 FQGNSA. This CDR3 contains 14 residues. The whole variable domain, filled in from reference TRBV7-2 and TRBJ1-5, reads GAGVSQSPSNKVTEKGKDVELRCDPISGHTALYWYRQSLGQGLEFLIYFQGNSAPDKSGLPSDRFSAERTGGSVSTLTIQRTQQEDSAVYLCASSPLSSNQPQHFGDGTRLSIL.

The V call is TRBV30, the J call TRBJ1-1; 9 bases fit TRBD1. After removal of 4 bases from V and 3 bases from J, the junction contained 3 bases not matched to a gene. The CDR3 covers 13 residues. Germline V gives CDR1 GTSNPN, CDR2 SVGIG (reference sequence). CDR3 DNA: TGTGCCTGGACGGGACAGGGATACACTGAAGCTTTCTTT. Translated: CAWTGQGYTEAFF. The full variable domain, with the rest looked up from reference TRBV30 and TRBJ1-1, is SQTIHQWPATLVQPVGSPLSLECTVEGTSNPNLYWYRQAAGRGLQLLFYSVGIGQISSEVPQNLSASRPQDRQFILSSKKLLLSDSGFYLCAWTGQGYTEAFFGQGTRLTVV.

The chain carries TRBV2 and TRBJ1-5; TRBD1 is a possible D gene (6 bases). V lost 5 bases and J 4 bases, leaving 15 bases between the germline ends. Germline V gives CDR1 SNHLY, CDR2 FYNNEI. The CDR3 extends over 15 amino acids. CDR3: CASSSSLGANQPQHF. In DNA form, the CDR3 reads TGTGCCAGCAGTTCTAGTTTGGGGGCTAATCAGCCCCAGCATTTT.